The 20 T cell receptor beta chains given below trace back to one sample, sequenced in a study of blood T cell repertoires in COVID-19. TCRdb keeps only in-frame clones here, not all; method: immunoSEQ multiplex PCR. The sample holds 32,000 or so clones, roughly 86% seen once. The specimen was peripheral blood. These receptors all come from a man between 65 and 85 years old with acute or convalescent COVID-19.

This clone was picked up one time. The chain has TRBV28 and TRBJ2-2; weak D call: TRBD2 (5 bases). This CDR3 region has 12 residues. Germline CDR1 and CDR2: MDHEN and SYDVKM. The V end was cut by 8 bases, the J end by 6 bases, with 10 bases between. The CDR3 DNA sequence: TGTGCCAGCTGGGGAGAGGCCGGGGAGCTGTTTTTT. Amino acids: CASWGEAGELFF. Variable domain in full (rest from reference TRBV28 and TRBJ2-2): DVKVTQSSRYLVKRTGEKVFLECVQDMDHENMFWYRQDPGLGLRLIYFSYDVKMKEKGDIPEGYSVSREKKERFSLILESASTNQTSMYLCASWGEAGELFFGEGSRLTVL.

V is TRBV27 and J is TRBJ2-7; 9 positions match TRBD2. The junction had 9 bases not matched to a gene; V was cut back by 0 bases and J by 3 bases. The germline CDR1 and CDR2 sequences are MNHEY and SMNVEV (reference sequence). This CDR3 has 17 residues. The CDR3 loop reads CASSLSGRDSGGYEQYF. The CDR3 bases are TGTGCCAGCAGTTTATCCGGGAGAGATAGCGGGGGCTACGAGCAGTACTTC.

This chain uses TRBV19 with TRBJ1-1; D is uncertain. Trimming took 6 bases from V and 0 from J, leaving 8 bases between them. The length of the CDR3 is 13 residues. CDR1 and CDR2 from the germline V gene are LNHDA and SQIVND (reference sequence). DNA for the CDR3: TGTGCCAGTAGCTTGTCAGTGAACACTGAAGCTTTCTTT. Protein sequence: CASSLSVNTEAFF.

The chain combines TRBV5-4 with TRBJ2-1; TRBD2 aligns across 8 bases. Trimming cost V 0 bases and J 3 bases; bases outside gene matches: 14. CDR1 is SGHNT, CDR2 YYREEE, per germline (reference sequence). CDR3 length equals 19 residues. CDR3 sequence reads: CASSLGQGGRGLGYNEQFF. The CDR3 DNA reads TGTGCCAGCAGCTTGGGACAAGGAGGTCGGGGACTAGGCTACAATGAGCAGTTCTTC.

This clone was picked up one time. The chain carries TRBV5-5 and TRBJ1-1; D call uncertain. The V end lost 4 bases, the J end lost 1 base, and 11 bases lay between the germline ends. The CDR3 is 14 amino acids. Germline assignment: CDR1 SGHKS and CDR2 YYEKEE (reference sequence). Here the CDR3 DNA reads TGTGCCAGCAGCCTCCAGGAAAGGAACACTGAAGCTTTCTTT. Protein sequence: CASSLQERNTEAFF.

CDR3 DNA: TGTGCCAGCAGCTTGGCCAGTAGCAATCAGCCCCAGCATTTT. Protein: CASSLASSNQPQHF. The chain couples TRBV5-5 to TRBJ1-5, with unresolved D. The V gene's germline CDR1 is SGHKS and CDR2 YYEKEE (reference sequence). This CDR3 comprises 14 residues. V was shortened by 0 bases and J by 0 bases, with 4 bases between the two germline ends.

The chain is built from TRBV7-2 and TRBJ2-3, with 7 bases matching TRBD1. Germline loops: CDR1 SGHTA, CDR2 FQGNSA. Trimming cost V 5 bases and J 2 bases; bases outside gene matches: 4. The CDR3 consists of 14 residues. The CDR3 DNA follows: TGTGCCAGCAGCCCGGGACAGCACACAGATACGCAGTATTTT. This gives the protein CASSPGQHTDTQYF.

This sequence joins TRBV28 and TRBJ1-2; weak D call: TRBD1 (5 bases). Germline-derived CDR1 and CDR2 are MDHEN and SYDVKM. V dropped 2 bases and J dropped 4 bases, with 17 bases sitting between them. This CDR3 has 16 amino acids. CDR3 loop: CASSLRRRGSSYGYTF. The CDR3 DNA follows: TGTGCCAGCAGTTTACGTCGGCGGGGCAGCAGCTATGGCTACACCTTC.

This clone was recorded once. V and J are TRBV18 and TRBJ1-6; tentatively, D is TRBD1 (6 bases). With 2 bases removed from V and 8 bases from J, the gap between germline ends came to 10 bases. The length of the CDR3 is 14 residues. The germline gives CDR1 KGHSH, CDR2 LQKENI. CDR3 protein: CASSPSGDDSPLHF. Written as DNA, the CDR3 is TGTGCCAGCTCACCATCAGGGGACGATTCACCCCTCCACTTT.

The rearrangement links TRBV28 to TRBJ1-4, with D perhaps TRBD1 (5 bases). Germline V CDR1 and CDR2: MDHEN, SYDVKM. The V end was cut by 6 bases, the J end by 1 base, with 12 bases between. CDR3 size: 15 residues. CDR3 in DNA: TGTGCCAGCAGCCTGTGGGGGGTAACTAATGAAAAACTGTTTTTT. It codes for CASSLWGVTNEKLFF.

V is TRBV28 and J is TRBJ1-1; 7 nucleotides align to TRBD1. This CDR3 comprises 15 residues. Germline assignment: CDR1 MDHEN and CDR2 SYDVKM. With 2 bases clipped from V and 0 bases from J, the junction kept 3 bases outside the gene matches. The CDR3 nucleotides read TGTGCCAGCAGTTTACCAGGGACAGTGAACACTGAAGCTTTCTTT. As protein: CASSLPGTVNTEAFF. Supplemented by reference TRBV28 and TRBJ1-1, the full variable domain reads DVKVTQSSRYLVKRTGEKVFLECVQDMDHENMFWYRQDPGLGLRLIYFSYDVKMKEKGDIPEGYSVSREKKERFSLILESASTNQTSMYLCASSLPGTVNTEAFFGQGTRLTVV.

CDR3 in DNA: TGTGCCAGCTCACCAGGACAGGGGGCCCAATATAACACTGAAGCTTTCTTT. This codes for CASSPGQGAQYNTEAFF. The chain couples TRBV18 to TRBJ1-1; 11 bases align to TRBD1. J was trimmed by 2 bases and V by 2 bases; bases with no gene match: 7. Germline assignment: CDR1 KGHSH and CDR2 LQKENI. This CDR3 region has 17 residues. The whole variable domain, remainder taken from reference TRBV18 and TRBJ1-1, is NAGVMQNPRHLVRRRGQEARLRCSPMKGHSHVYWYRQLPEEGLKFMVYLQKENIIDESGMPKERFSAEFPKEGPSILRIQQVVRGDSAAYFCASSPGQGAQYNTEAFFGQGTRLTVV.

The chain joins TRBV11-2 to TRBJ1-1; D perhaps matches TRBD1 (6 bases). V lost 5 bases, J lost 3 bases, and 10 bases lay in between. Germline V gene data show CDR1 as SGHAT and CDR2 as FQNNGV. The CDR3 length is 13 residues. The CDR3 sequence: CASSLQGYTEAFF. The CDR3, as DNA: TGTGCCAGCAGCCTGCAGGGGTACACTGAAGCTTTCTTT.

V and J are TRBV7-9 and TRBJ1-2, with D unclear. The V gene lost 0 bases and the J gene lost 2 bases, with 10 bases spanning the gap. The CDR3 consists of 15 residues. Germline values: CDR1 SEHNR, CDR2 FQNEAQ (reference sequence). This chain's CDR3 is CASSLAAAVNYGYTF. In DNA, the CDR3 is TGTGCCAGCAGCTTAGCTGCCGCGGTCAACTATGGCTACACCTTC. Full variable domain (rest looked up from reference TRBV7-9 and TRBJ1-2): DTGVSQNPRHKITKRGQNVTFRCDPISEHNRLYWYRQTLGQGPEFLTYFQNEAQLEKSRLLSDRFSAERPKGSFSTLEIQRTEQGDSAMYLCASSLAAAVNYGYTFGSGTRLTVV.

This chain joins TRBV13 and TRBJ2-3; D is possibly TRBD2 (5 bases). V shed 0 bases and J shed 2 bases, with 9 bases lying between them. The CDR3 loop spans 15 amino acids. Germline V gives CDR1 PRHDT, CDR2 FYEKMQ (reference sequence). CDR3 coding DNA: TGTGCCAGCAGCTTAGGGGCGGGTTCCACAGATACGCAGTATTTT. Protein: CASSLGAGSTDTQYF. The whole variable domain, remainder taken from reference TRBV13 and TRBJ2-3, is AAGVIQSPRHLIKEKRETATLKCYPIPRHDTVYWYQQGPGQDPQFLISFYEKMQSDKGSIPDRFSAQQFSDYHSELNMSSLELGDSALYFCASSLGAGSTDTQYFGPGTRLTVL.

This sequence joins TRBV7-9 and TRBJ1-6, with D tentatively TRBD1 (5 bases). The CDR3 is made up of 14 amino acids. Germline CDR1 reads SEHNR; CDR2 reads FQNEAQ (reference sequence). V was trimmed by 4 bases and J by 7 bases, leaving 11 bases between them. The CDR3 region is CASSSPNRNSPLHF. The CDR3 bases are TGTGCCAGCAGCTCTCCGAACAGGAATTCACCCCTCCACTTT.

There are a few counts of this clone. This chain uses TRBV28 with TRBJ1-4, with 7 bases matching TRBD1. This CDR3 comprises 14 residues. Unmatched junction bases numbered 10, after V lost 8 bases and J lost 7 bases. CDR1 MDHEN and CDR2 SYDVKM come from the germline V gene. The CDR3 is CASGTTGVGEKLFF. CDR3 nucleotide sequence: TGTGCCAGCGGAACAACAGGGGTTGGTGAAAAACTGTTTTTT.

The chain links TRBV19 to TRBJ2-3; 10 nucleotides agree with TRBD1. J gave up 1 base and V 7 bases, and 2 bases lay outside the gene matches. The CDR3 is 14 amino acids. Per the germline V gene, CDR1 is LNHDA and CDR2 is SQIVND (reference sequence). The CDR3 DNA sequence: TGTGCCAGTAAGGACAGGGGGGGCACAGATACGCAGTATTTT. This encodes CASKDRGGTDTQYF.

This chain connects TRBV27 to TRBJ2-7; 7 bases agree with TRBD1. The CDR3 is 13 residues long. The ends lost 4 bases at V and 3 bases at J; junction bases unmatched: 3. Germline V gene sequence: CDR1 MNHEY, CDR2 SMNVEV (reference sequence). The CDR3: CASSWDSYYEQYF. CDR3 nucleotides: TGTGCCAGCAGTTGGGACAGTTACTACGAGCAGTACTTC.

The chain couples TRBV7-2 to TRBJ1-1; TRBD1 matches at 7 bases. V shed 7 bases and J 1 base; nucleotides not matched to a gene: 6. The germline gives CDR1 SGHTA, CDR2 FQGNSA. The CDR3 is 14 amino acids. CDR3 nucleotides: TGTGCCAGCAAGACAGGGCCCCAGAACACTGAAGCTTTCTTT. Amino acids: CASKTGPQNTEAFF.